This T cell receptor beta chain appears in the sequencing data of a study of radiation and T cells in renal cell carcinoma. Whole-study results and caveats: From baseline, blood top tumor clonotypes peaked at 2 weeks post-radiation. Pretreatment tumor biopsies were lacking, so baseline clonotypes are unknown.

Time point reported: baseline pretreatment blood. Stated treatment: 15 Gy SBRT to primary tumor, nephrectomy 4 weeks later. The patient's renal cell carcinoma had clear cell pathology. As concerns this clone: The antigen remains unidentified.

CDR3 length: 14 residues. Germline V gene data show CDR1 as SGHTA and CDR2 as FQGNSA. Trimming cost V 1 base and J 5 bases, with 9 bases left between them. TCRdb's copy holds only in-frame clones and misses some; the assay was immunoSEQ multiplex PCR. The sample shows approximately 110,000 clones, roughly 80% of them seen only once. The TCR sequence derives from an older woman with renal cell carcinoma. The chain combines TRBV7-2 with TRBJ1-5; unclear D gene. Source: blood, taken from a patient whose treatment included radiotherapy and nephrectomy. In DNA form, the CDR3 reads TGTGCCAGCAGCTTAGGGAAGAGTTATCAGCCCCAGCATTTT. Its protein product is CASSLGKSYQPQHF.